This T cell receptor beta chain was recorded in a study of post-analysis software for immune sequencing data. Study summary: Both relapsing-remitting and secondary progressive multiple sclerosis featured among the disease courses, as did progressive-relapsing multiple sclerosis.

Study conclusions and caveats: Relative to controls, patients with multiple sclerosis showed significantly lower normalized Chao1 diversity. Included in a set of roughly 5 TRBV segments more frequent in patients than controls were TRBV5-6, TRBV5-1 and TRBV20-1. Those samples that were prepared in the same batch co-clustered strongly by F measure.

Incorporated into the TCR beta cDNA libraries were unique molecular identifiers, which served to reduce PCR and sequencing biases. Roughly 500,000 cDNA molecules were obtained per 1 to 10 million input T cells. TCRdb re-called the PCR reads through MiXCR, storing one row per CDR3 protein. The sample has about 770,000 distinct CDR3 sequences, 46% seen once. On this clonotype itself: No antigen is known for it.

Germline assignment: CDR1 DFQATT and CDR2 SNEGSKA (reference sequence). The CDR3 extends over 17 amino acids. With 6 bases clipped from V and 3 bases from J, the junction kept 17 bases outside the gene matches. Sequencing was performed on blood. V and J are TRBV20-1 and TRBJ2-1, with TRBD2 matching 7 bases. This TCR was recovered from a girl aged 5 to 17 with multiple sclerosis. CDR3 residues: CSAFGGRGESFYNEQFF. The CDR3 bases are TGCAGTGCGTTCGGGGGACGGGGGGAAAGCTTCTACAATGAGCAGTTCTTC.